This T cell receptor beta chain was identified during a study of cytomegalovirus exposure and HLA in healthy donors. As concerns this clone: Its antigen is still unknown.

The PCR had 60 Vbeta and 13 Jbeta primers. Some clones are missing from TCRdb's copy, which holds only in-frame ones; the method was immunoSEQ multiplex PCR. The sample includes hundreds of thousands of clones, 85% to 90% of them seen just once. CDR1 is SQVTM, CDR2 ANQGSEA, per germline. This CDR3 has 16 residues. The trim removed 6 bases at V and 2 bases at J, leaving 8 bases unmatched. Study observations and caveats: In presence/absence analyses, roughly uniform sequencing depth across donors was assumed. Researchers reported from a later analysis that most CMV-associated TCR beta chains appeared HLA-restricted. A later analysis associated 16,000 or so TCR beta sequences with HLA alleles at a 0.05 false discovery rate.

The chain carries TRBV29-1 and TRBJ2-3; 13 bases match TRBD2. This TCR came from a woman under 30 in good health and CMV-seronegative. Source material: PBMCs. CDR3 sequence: CSVPGLAGVSTDTQYF. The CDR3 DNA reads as TGCAGCGTCCCTGGACTAGCGGGAGTTTCCACAGATACGCAGTATTTT.